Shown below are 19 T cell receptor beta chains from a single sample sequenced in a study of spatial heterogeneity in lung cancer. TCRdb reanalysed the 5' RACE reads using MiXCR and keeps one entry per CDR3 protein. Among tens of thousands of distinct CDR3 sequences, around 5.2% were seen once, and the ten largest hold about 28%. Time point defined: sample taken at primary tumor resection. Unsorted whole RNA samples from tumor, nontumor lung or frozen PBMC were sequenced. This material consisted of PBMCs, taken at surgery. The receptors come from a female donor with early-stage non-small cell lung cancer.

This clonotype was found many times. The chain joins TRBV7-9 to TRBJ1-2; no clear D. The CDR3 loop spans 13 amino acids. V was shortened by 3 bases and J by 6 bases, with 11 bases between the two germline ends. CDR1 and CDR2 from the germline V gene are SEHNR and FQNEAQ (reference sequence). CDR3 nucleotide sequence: TGTGCCAGCAGCTTCCCCCATCCTGATGGCTACACCTTC. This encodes CASSFPHPDGYTF.

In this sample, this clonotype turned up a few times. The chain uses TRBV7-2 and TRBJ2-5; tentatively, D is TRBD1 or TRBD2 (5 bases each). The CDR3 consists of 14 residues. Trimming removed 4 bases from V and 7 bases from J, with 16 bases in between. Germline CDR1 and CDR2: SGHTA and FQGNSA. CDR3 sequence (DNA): TGTGCCAGCAGCTACGGGGCCACAAGAGGGACCCAGTACTTC. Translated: CASSYGATRGTQYF.

In nucleotides, the CDR3 is TGTGCCAGCAGCCGGCGGGGGGGCCAAGAGACCCAGTACTTC. Its translation: CASSRRGGQETQYF. The V gene is TRBV6-1, the J gene TRBJ2-5; 9 nucleotides line up with TRBD2. Germline lookup yields CDR1 MNHNS and CDR2 SASEGT. Trimming took 6 bases from V and 1 from J; bases not matched to a gene: 3. This CDR3 has 14 amino acids.

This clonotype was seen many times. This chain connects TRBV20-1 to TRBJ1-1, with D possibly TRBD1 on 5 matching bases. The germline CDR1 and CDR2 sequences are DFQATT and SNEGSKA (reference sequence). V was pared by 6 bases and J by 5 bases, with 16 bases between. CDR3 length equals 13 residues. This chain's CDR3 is CSAPRTLVTEAFF. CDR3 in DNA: TGCAGTGCACCGAGGACACTAGTAACTGAAGCTTTCTTT.

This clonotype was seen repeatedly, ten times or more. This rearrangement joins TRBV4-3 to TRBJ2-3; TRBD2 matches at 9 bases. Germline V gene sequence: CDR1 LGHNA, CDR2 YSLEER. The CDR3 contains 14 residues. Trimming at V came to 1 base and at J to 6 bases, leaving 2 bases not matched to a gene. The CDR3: CASSQVAGADTQYF. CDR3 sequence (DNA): TGCGCCAGCAGCCAAGTAGCGGGAGCCGATACGCAGTATTTT.

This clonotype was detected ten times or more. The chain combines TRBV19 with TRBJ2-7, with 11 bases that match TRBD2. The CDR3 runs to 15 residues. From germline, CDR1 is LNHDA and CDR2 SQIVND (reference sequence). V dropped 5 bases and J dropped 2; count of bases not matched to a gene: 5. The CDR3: CASSLGLAVTYEQYF. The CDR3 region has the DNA TGTGCCAGTAGTCTGGGACTAGCGGTAACCTACGAGCAGTACTTC.

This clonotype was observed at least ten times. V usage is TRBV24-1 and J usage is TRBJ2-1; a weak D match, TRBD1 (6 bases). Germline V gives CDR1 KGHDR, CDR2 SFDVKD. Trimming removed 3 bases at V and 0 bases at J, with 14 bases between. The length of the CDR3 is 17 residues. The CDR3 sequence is CATSDPAQGSSYNEQFF. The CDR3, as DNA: TGTGCCACCAGTGATCCTGCCCAGGGGAGCTCCTACAATGAGCAGTTCTTC.

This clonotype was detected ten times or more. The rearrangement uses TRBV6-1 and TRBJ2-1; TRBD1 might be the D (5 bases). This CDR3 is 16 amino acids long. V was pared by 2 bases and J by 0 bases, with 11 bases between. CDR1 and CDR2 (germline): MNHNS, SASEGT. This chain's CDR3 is CASSESPRGSYNEQFF. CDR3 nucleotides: TGTGCCAGCAGTGAAAGCCCTAGGGGCTCCTACAATGAGCAGTTCTTC.

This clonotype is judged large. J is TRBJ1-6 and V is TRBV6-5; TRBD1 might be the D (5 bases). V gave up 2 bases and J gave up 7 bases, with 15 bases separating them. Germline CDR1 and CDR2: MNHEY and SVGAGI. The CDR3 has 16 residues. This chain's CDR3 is CASSYPRGGENSPLHF. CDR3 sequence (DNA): TGTGCCAGCAGTTACCCGAGGGGAGGAGAGAATTCACCCCTCCACTTT.

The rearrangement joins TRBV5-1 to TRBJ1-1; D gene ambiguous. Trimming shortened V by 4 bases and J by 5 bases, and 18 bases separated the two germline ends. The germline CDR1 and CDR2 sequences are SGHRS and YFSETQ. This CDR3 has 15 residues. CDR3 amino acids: CASSSSGAGGTEAFF. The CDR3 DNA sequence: TGCGCCAGCAGCAGTAGCGGAGCGGGTGGGACTGAAGCTTTCTTT.

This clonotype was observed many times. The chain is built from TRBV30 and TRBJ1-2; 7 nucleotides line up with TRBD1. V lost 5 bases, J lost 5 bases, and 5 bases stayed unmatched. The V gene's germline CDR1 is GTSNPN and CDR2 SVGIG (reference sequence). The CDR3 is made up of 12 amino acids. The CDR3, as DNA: TGTGCCTGGGGGACAGCGGATTATGGCTACACCTTC. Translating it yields CAWGTADYGYTF.

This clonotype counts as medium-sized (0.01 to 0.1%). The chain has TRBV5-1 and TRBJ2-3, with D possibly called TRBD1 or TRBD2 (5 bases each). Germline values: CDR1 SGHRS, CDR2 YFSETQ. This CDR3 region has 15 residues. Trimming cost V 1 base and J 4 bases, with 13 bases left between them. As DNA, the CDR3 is TGCGCCAGCAGCTTGAAGGGGCTGGAGGCAGATACGCAGTATTTT. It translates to CASSLKGLEADTQYF.

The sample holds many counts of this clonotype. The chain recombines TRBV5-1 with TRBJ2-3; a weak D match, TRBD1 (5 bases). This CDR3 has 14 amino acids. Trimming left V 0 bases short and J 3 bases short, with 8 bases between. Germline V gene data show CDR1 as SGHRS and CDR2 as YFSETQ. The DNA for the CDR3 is TGCGCCAGCAGCTTGGAGCAGGGAACAGATACGCAGTATTTT. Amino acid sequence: CASSLEQGTDTQYF.

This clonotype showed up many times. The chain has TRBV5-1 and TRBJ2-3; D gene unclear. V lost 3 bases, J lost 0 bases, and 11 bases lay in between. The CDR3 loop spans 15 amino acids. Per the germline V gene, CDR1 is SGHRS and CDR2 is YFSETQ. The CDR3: CASSYNSASTDTQYF. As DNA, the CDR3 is TGCGCCAGCAGCTATAACAGCGCTAGCACAGATACGCAGTATTTT.

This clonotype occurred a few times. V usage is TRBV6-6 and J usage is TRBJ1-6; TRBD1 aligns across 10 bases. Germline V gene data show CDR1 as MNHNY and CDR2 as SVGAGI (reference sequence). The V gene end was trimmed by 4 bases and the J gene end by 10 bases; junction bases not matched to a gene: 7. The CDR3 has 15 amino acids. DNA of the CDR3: TGTGCCAGCAGTTGCTCGCGGACAGGGGGGTCACCCCTCCACTTT. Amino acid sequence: CASSCSRTGGSPLHF.

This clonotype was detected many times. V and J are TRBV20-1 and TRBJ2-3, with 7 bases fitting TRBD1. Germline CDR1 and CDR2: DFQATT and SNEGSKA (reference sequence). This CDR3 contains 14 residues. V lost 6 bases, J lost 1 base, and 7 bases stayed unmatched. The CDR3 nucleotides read TGCAGTGCCAAACAGGGGTACGGCACAGATACGCAGTATTTT. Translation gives CSAKQGYGTDTQYF.

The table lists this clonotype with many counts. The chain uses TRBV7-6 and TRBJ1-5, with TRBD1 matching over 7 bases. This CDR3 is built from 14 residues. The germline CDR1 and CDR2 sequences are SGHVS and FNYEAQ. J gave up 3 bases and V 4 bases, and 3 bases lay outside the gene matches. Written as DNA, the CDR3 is TGTGCCAGCAGCTCAGGGACAGCCAATCAGCCCCAGCATTTT. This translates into CASSSGTANQPQHF.

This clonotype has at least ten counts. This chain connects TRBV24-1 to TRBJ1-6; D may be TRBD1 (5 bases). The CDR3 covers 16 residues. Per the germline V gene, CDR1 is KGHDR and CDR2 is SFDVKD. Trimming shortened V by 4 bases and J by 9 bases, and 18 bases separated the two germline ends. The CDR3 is CATSEPRDSSLSPLHF. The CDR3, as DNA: TGTGCCACCAGTGAGCCTCGGGACTCATCGCTTTCACCCCTCCACTTT.

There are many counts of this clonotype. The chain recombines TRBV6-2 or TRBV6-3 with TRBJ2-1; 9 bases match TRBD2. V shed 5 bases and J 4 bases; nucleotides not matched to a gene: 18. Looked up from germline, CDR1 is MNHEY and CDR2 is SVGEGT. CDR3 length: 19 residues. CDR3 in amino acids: CASSDHIAGDPRGYNEQFF. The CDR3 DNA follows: TGTGCCAGCAGTGACCACATAGCGGGAGACCCAAGGGGTTACAATGAGCAGTTCTTC.